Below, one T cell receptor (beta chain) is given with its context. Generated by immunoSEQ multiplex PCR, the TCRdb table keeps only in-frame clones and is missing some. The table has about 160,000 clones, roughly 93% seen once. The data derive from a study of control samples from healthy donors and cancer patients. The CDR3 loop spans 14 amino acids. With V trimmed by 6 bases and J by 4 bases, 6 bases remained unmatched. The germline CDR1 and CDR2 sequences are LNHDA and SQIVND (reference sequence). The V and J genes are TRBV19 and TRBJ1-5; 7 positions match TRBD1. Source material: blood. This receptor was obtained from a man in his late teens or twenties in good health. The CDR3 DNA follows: TGTGCCAGTAGCCCAGGGGGGCGGAATCAGCCCCAGCATTTT. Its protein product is CASSPGGRNQPQHF.